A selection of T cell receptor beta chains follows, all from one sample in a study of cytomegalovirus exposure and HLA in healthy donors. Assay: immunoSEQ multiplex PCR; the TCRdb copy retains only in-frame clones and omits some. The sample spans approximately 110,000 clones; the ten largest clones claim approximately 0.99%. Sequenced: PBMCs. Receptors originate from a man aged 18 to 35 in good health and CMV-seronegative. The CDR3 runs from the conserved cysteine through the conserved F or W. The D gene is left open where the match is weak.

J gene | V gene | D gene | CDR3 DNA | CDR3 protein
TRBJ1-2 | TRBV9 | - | TGTGCCAGCAGCGTAGAAGCAGGGCCTCACTATGGCTACACCTTC | CASSVEAGPHYGYTF
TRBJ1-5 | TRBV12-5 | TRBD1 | TGTGCTAGTGGCACAAACCCAGAGGGACAGGGGTGTCAGCCCCAGCATTTT | CASGTNPEGQGCQPQHF
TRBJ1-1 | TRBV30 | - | TGTGCCTGGAGCGGCGGGAGGGGGACTGAAGCTTTCTTT | CAWSGGRGTEAFF
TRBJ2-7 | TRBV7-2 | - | TGTGCCAGCAGCTTAGCTCGTTCCTACGAGCAGTACTTC | CASSLARSYEQYF
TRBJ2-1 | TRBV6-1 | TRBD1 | TGTGCCAGCAGAGACAGGGGTGATGAGCAGTTCTTC | CASRDRGDEQFF
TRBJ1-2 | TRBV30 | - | TGTGCCTGGAGCCCCGTGTTCCCCGGGAGGCGAAGGAACTATGGCTACACCTTC | CAWSPVFPGRRRNYGYTF
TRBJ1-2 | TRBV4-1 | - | TGCGCCAGCAGCCAGGGCCAGGGGCACCTCCGAAACTATGGCTACACCTTC | CASSQGQGHLRNYGYTF
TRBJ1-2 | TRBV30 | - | TGTGCCTCGATGGGAGGGCTTGGGGCCTATGGCTACACCTTC | CASMGGLGAYGYTF
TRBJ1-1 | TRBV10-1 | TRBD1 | TGCGCCAGCAGTGAGTCAAGGGGGCACACTGAAGCTTTCTTT | CASSESRGHTEAFF
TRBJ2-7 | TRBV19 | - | TGTGCCAGTAGTATCGAAAGCGACGGATACGAGCAGTACTTC | CASSIESDGYEQYF
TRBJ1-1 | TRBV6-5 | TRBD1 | TGTGCCAGCAGTTACGACAGGGGGAACACTGAAGCTTTCTTT | CASSYDRGNTEAFF
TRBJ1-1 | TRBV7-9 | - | TGTGCCAGCTACCCCCAGCCTATAGGGAGGAGAACTGAAGCTTTCTTT | CASYPQPIGRRTEAFF
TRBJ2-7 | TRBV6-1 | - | TGTGCCAGCAGTCGACAGGACGCCTACGAGCAGTACTTC | CASSRQDAYEQYF
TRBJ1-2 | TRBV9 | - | TGTGCCAGCAGCCCAGACAACCTCTATGGCTACACCTTC | CASSPDNLYGYTF
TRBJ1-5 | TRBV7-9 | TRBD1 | TGTGCCAGCAGCTTAGTGGACAGGCAGCCCCAGCATTTT | CASSLVDRQPQHF
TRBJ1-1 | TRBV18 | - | TGTGCCAGCTCACCAGGTGACAGAGGATACATGAACACTGAAGCTTTCTTT | CASSPGDRGYMNTEAFF
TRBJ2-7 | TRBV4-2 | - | TGTGCCAGCAGCCAAGAGGATGTTTCGGGGAGCTCCTACGAGCAGTACTTC | CASSQEDVSGSSYEQYF
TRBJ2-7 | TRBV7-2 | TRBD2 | TGTGCCAGCAGCTTAGTTCTTGCGCTAGCGGGGATAAGCTCCTACGAGCAGTACTTC | CASSLVLALAGISSYEQYF
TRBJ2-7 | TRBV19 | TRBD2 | TGTGCCAGTGGTCCGGGACTAGTCTACGAGCAGTACTTC | CASGPGLVYEQYF
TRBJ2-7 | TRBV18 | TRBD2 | TGTGCCAGCTCACCGAATGTACTGGCGGGAGACCAGCAGTACTTC | CASSPNVLAGDQQYF